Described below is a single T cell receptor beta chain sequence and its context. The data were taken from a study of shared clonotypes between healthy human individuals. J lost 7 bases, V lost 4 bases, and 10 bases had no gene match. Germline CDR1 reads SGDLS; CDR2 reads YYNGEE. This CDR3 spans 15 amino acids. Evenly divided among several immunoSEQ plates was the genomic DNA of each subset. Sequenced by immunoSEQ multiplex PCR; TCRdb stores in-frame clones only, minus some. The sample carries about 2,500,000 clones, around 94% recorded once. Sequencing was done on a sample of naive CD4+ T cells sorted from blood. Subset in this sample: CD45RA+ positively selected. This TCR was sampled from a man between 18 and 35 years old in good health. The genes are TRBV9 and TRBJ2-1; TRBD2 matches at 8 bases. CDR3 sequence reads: CASSTGAGDFNEQFF. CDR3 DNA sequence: TGTGCCAGCAGCACGGGAGCGGGAGACTTTAATGAGCAGTTCTTC.